This TCR beta chain was recorded in a study of technical replicates of blood from several donors. The V gene lost 0 bases and the J gene lost 2 bases, with 14 bases spanning the gap. This CDR3 contains 16 residues. Per germline, CDR1 SGDLS and CDR2 YYNGEE. TCRdb keeps only in-frame clones here, not all; method: immunoSEQ multiplex PCR. The table shows some 70,000 clones, with roughly 90% occurring only once. Source material: T cells isolated from PBMCs. V is TRBV9 and J is TRBJ1-1; D ambiguous. This clonotype was sampled from a human donor in good health. The CDR3 region has the DNA TGTGCCAGCAGCGTAGGGTCAGAGACAAGCAACACTGAAGCTTTCTTT. Protein: CASSVGSETSNTEAFF.